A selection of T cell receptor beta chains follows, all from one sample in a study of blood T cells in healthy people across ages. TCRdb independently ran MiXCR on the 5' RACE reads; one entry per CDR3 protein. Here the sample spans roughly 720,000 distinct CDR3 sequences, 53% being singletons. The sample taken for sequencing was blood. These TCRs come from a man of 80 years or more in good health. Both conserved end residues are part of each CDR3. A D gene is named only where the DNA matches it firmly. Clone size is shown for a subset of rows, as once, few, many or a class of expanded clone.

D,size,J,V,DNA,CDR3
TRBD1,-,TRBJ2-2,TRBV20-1,TGCAGTGCTCGACAGGGGGACACCGGGGAGCTGTTTTTT,CSARQGDTGELFF
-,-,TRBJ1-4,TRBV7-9,TGTGCCAGCAGCAAAGGGACACCGAGGGATGAAAAACTGTTTTTT,CASSKGTPRDEKLFF
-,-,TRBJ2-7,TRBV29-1,TGCAGCGGCAGGACGAGGCGCGAGCAGTACTTC,CSGRTRREQYF
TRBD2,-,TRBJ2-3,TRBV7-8,TGTGCCAGCAGCCCGGGACTAGCGGGAGGACCGCACAGATACGCGTATTTT,CASSPGLAGGPHRYAYF
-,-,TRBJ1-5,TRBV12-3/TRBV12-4,TGTGCCAGCAGTCCCTGGAGGGACACTAGCAATCAGCCCCAGCATTTT,CASSPWRDTSNQPQHF
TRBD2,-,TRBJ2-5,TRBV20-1,TGCAGTGCTAGTGAACTAGCGGGGGGGACCCAGTACTTC,CSASELAGGTQYF
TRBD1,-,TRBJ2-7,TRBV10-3,TGTGCCGCGGCCAGGGGGAACGAGCAGTACTTC,CAAARGNEQYF
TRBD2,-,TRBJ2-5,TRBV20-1,TGCAGTGCCAACGGGGCGGGAGACGGTGAGCAGTACTTC,CSANGAGDGEQYF
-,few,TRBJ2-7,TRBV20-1,TGCAGTGCTAGAGATCCACGGGCCTCCTACGAGCAGTACTTC,CSARDPRASYEQYF
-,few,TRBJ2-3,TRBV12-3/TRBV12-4,TGTGCCAGCAGTTTGAACGGTGTCAGATACGCGTATTTT,CASSLNGVRYAYF
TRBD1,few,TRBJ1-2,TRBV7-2,TGTGCCAGCAGCTTAGCCGGCAGGGGGCTAGGCTACACCTTC,CASSLAGRGLGYTF
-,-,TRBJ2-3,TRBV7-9,TGTGCCAGCAGCCGGGCAGTAGGCGCAGATACGCAGTATTTT,CASSRAVGADTQYF
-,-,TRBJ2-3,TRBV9,TGTGCCAGCTCTAGGGACACTGAGCACAGATACGCGTATTTT,CASSRDTEHRYAYF
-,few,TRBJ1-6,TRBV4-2,TGTGCCAGCAGCCAAGGGCGGGAATATAATTCACCCCTCCACTTT,CASSQGREYNSPLHF
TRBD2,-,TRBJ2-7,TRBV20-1,TGCAGTGCTAGGGGGAGGGGCCCTAGCTCCTACGAGCAGTACTTC,CSARGRGPSSYEQYF
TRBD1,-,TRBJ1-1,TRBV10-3,TGTGCCATCAGGAAGGAAGACAGGGGTGACACTGAAGCTTTCTTT,CAIRKEDRGDTEAFF
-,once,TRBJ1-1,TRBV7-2,TGTGCCAGCAGCTTAGGCGGGTCGTCGGGTTCTGAAGCTTTCTTT,CASSLGGSSGSEAFF
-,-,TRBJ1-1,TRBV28,TGTGCCAGCAGCCTCTCCCTGGGGACTGAAGCTTTCTTT,CASSLSLGTEAFF
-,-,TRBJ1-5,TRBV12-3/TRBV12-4,TGTGCCAGCAGGAAAGGGGGGGGCTTTGTCAGCAATCAGCCCCAGCATTTT,CASRKGGGFVSNQPQHF
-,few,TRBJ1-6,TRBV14,TGTGCCAGCAGCCACGGCGGTGCCCAGTCACCCCTCCACTTT,CASSHGGAQSPLHF
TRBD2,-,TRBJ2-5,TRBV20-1,TGCAGTGCTAGAGTCCCCCTAGCGGGGATTCAAGAGACCCAGTACTTC,CSARVPLAGIQETQYF
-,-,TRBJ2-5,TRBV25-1,TGTGCCAGCAGTGAATTCACAGGGCAAGAGACCCAGTACTTC,CASSEFTGQETQYF
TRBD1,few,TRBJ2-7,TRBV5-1,TGCGCCAGCAGCCGGGACAGGCCCTCCTACGAGCAGTACTTC,CASSRDRPSYEQYF
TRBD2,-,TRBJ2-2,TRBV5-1,TGCGCCAGCAGCTTGGGACTAGCGGGAACCGGGGAGCTGTTTTTT,CASSLGLAGTGELFF
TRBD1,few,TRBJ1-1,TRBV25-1,TGTGCCAGCAGTGAAGGGGGGACAGTCTACACTGAAGCTTTCTTT,CASSEGGTVYTEAFF
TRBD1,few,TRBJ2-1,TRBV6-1,TGTGCCAGCAGTCGATTGACCGGGACAGAGACATACAATGAGCAGTTCTTC,CASSRLTGTETYNEQFF
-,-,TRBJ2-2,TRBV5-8,TGTGCCAGCAGCCGAACTAGCCTTTTTGGCACCGGGGAGCTGTTTTTT,CASSRTSLFGTGELFF
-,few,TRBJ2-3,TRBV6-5,TGTGCCAGCAGTTACGGGGTAGCGGCTGCAGATACGCAGTATTTT,CASSYGVAAADTQYF
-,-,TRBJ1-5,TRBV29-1,TGCAGCGTTCGGTATAGCAATCAGCCCCAGCATTTT,CSVRYSNQPQHF
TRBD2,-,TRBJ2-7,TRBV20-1,TGCAGTGCTGAGAGGCGGGAGCGTCCCAACGAGCAGTACTTC,CSAERRERPNEQYF
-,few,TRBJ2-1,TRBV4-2,TGTGCCAGCAGCCGCACTAGAAGCTCCTACAATGAGCAGTTCTTC,CASSRTRSSYNEQFF
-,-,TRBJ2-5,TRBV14,TGTGCCAGCAGCCAAGGAGGGGGTGGACTCCAAGAGACCCAGTACTTC,CASSQGGGGLQETQYF
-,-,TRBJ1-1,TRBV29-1,TGCAGCGTTGAGATCGGTCGGAACACTGAAGCTTTCTTT,CSVEIGRNTEAFF
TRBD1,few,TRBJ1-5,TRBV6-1,TGTGCCAGCAGTGATACCAGGACAGGTAATAGCAATCAGCCCCAGCATTTT,CASSDTRTGNSNQPQHF
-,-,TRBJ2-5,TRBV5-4,TGTGCCAGCAGCTTACAGGGGAGGAGGCAAGAGACCCAGTACTTC,CASSLQGRRQETQYF
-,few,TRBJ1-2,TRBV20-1,TGCAGTGCTAGAGCGTCCGTACTCGTGGGGGGCTACACCTTC,CSARASVLVGGYTF
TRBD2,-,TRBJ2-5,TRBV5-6,TGTGCCAGCAGCCGGACTAGCGGAAGGAATCTGGTGGAGACCCAGTACTTC,CASSRTSGRNLVETQYF
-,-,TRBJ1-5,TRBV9,TGTGCCAGCAGCGCACGAAACAGGGCCCCTAATCAGCCCCAGCATTTT,CASSARNRAPNQPQHF
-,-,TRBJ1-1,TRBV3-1,TGTGCCAGCAGCCAAGCACAGGGAAATGAAGCTTTCTTT,CASSQAQGNEAFF
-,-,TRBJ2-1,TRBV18,TGTGCCAGCTCACCTGTAGGAGAGCAGTTCTTC,CASSPVGEQFF
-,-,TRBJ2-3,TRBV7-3,TGTGCCAGCAGCTCCCGTGACGGGTCGGATACGCAGTATTTT,CASSSRDGSDTQYF